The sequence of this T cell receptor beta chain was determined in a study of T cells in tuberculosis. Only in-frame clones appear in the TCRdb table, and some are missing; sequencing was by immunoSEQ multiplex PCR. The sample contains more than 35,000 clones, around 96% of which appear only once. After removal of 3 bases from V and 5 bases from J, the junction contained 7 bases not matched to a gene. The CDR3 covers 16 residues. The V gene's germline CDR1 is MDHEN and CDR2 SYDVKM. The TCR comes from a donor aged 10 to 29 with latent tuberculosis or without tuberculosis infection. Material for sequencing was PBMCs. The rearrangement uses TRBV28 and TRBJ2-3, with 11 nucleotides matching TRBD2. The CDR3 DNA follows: TGTGCCAGCAGTTTTTCGCTAGCGGGGGGCCTAGATACGCAGTATTTT. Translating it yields CASSFSLAGGLDTQYF.